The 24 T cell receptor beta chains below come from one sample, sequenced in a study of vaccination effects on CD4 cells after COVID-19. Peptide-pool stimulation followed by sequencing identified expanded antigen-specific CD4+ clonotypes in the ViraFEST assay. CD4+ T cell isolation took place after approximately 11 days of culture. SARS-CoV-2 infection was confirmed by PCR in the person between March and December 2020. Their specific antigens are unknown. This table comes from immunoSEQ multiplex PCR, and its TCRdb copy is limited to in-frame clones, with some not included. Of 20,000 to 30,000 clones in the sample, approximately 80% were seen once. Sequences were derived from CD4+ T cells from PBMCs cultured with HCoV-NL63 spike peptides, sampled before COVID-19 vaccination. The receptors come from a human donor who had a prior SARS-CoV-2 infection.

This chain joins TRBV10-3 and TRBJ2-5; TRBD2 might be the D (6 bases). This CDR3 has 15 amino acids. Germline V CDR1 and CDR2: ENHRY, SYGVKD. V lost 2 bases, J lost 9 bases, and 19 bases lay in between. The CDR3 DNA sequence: TGTGCCATCAGTGAGACGACTAGTCGGGAGTCCTCCCAGTACTTC. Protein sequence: CAISETTSRESSQYF.

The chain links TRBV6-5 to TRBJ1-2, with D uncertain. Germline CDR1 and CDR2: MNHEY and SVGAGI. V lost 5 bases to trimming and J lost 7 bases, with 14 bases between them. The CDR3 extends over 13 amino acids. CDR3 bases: TGTGCCAGCAGTAACGGTGCTGGCCGTGGCTACACCTTC. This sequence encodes CASSNGAGRGYTF.

The CDR3 DNA is TGCGCCAGCAGCCCCGGACTAGCGAACACCTACAATGAGCAGTTCTTC. Amino acids: CASSPGLANTYNEQFF. The chain has TRBV5-1 and TRBJ2-1; the match to TRBD2 covers 9 bases. The CDR3 covers 16 residues. The germline gives CDR1 SGHRS, CDR2 YFSETQ. V lost 4 bases, J lost 2 bases, and 7 bases stayed unmatched.

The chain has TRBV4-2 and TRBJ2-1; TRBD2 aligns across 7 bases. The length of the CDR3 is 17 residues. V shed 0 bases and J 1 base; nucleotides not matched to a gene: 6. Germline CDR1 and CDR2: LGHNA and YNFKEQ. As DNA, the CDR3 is TGTGCCAGCAGCCAAGATTTTCTAGCGGTTTCCTACAATGAGCAGTTCTTC. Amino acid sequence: CASSQDFLAVSYNEQFF.

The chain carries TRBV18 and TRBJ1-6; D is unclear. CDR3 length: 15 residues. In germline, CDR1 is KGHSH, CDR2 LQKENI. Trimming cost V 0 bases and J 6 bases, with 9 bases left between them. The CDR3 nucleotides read TGTGCCAGCTCACCACCGTGGGGAAGTAATTCACCCCTCCACTTT. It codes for CASSPPWGSNSPLHF.

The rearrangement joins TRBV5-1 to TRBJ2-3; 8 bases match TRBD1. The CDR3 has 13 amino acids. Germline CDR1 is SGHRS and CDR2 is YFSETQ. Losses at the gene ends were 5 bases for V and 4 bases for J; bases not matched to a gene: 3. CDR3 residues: CASRETGADTQYF. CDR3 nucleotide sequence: TGCGCCAGCAGGGAGACAGGGGCAGATACGCAGTATTTT. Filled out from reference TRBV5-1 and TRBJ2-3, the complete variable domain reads KAGVTQTPRYLIKTRGQQVTLSCSPISGHRSVSWYQQTPGQGLQFLFEYFSETQRNKGNFPGRFSGRQFSNSRSEMNVSTLELGDSALYLCASRETGADTQYFGPGTRLTVL.

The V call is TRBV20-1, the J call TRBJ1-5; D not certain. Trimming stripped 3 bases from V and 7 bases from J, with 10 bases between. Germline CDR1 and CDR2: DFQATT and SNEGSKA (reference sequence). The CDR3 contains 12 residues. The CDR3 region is CSASKVFQPQHF. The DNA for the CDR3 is TGCAGTGCTAGTAAGGTTTTCCAGCCCCAGCATTTT.

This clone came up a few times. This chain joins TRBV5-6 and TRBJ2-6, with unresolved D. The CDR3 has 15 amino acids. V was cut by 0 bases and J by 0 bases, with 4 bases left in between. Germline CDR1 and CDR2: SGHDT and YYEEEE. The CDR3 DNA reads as TGTGCCAGCAGCTTGGGAGTCTCTGGGGCCAACGTCCTGACTTTC. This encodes CASSLGVSGANVLTF.

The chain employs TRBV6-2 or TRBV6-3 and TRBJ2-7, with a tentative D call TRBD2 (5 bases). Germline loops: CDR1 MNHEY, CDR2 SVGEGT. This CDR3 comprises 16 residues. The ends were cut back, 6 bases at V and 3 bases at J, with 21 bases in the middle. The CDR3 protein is CASSPLRATGIYEQYF. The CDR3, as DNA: TGTGCCAGCAGCCCCCTCCGGGCCACGGGGATCTACGAGCAGTACTTC.

The chain's CDR3 is CASSPPTGGGYTF. Here the CDR3 DNA reads TGTGCCAGCTCACCTCCCACGGGGGGTGGCTACACCTTC. The chain is built from TRBV18 and TRBJ1-2; tentative D call: TRBD1 (5 bases). This CDR3 spans 13 amino acids. Germline values: CDR1 KGHSH, CDR2 LQKENI. Trimming cost V 3 bases and J 7 bases, with 12 bases left between them.

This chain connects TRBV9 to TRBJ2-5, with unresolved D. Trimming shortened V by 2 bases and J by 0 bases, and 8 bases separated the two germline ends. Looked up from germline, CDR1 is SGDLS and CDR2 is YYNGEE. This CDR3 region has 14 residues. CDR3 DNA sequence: TGTGCCAGCAGCGTCACCCCGTACCAAGAGACCCAGTACTTC. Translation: CASSVTPYQETQYF.

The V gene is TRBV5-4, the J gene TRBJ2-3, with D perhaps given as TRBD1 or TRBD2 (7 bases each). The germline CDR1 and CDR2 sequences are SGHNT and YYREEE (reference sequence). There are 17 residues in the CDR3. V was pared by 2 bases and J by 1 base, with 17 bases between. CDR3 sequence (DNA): TGTGCCAGCAGCTTACCCACAGGGGAGGGGCGCACAGATACGCAGTATTTT. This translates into CASSLPTGEGRTDTQYF.

CDR3 sequence (DNA): TGTGCTAGTGGTTTGTCCCTGGGGACGAACACCGGGGAGCTGTTTTTT. The encoded protein is CASGLSLGTNTGELFF. The chain combines TRBV12-5 with TRBJ2-2, with D uncertain. Per germline, CDR1 LGHNT and CDR2 FRNRAP. This CDR3 has 16 residues. V gave up 2 bases and J gave up 0 bases, with 10 bases separating them.

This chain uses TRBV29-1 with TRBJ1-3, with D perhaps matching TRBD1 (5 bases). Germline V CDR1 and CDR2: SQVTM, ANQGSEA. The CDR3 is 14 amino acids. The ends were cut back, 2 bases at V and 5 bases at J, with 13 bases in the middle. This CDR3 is CSVEIAGSRNTIYF. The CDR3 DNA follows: TGCAGCGTTGAAATTGCAGGGTCGAGAAACACCATATATTTT.

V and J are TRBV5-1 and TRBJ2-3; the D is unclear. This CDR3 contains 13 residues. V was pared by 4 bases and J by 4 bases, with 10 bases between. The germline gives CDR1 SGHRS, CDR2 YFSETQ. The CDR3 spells CASSHGSPDTQYF. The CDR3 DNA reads TGCGCCAGCAGCCACGGGTCCCCAGATACGCAGTATTTT.

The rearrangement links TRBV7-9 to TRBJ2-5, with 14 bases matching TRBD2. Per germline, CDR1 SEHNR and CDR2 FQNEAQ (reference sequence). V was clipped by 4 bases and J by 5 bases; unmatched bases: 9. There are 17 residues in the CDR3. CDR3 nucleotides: TGTGCCAGCAGCTCCGGGACTAGCGGGAGTGTCTGGGAGACCCAGTACTTC. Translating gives CASSSGTSGSVWETQYF.

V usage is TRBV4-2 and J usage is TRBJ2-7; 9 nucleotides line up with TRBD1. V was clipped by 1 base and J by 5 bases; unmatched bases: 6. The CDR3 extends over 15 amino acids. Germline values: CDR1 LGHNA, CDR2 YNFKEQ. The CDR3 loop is CASSQAGTGFNEQYF. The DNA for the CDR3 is TGTGCCAGCAGCCAAGCCGGGACAGGGTTTAACGAGCAGTACTTC.

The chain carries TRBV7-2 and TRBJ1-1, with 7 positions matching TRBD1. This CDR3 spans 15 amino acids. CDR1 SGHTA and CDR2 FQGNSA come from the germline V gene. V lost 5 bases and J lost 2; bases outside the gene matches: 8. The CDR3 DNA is TGTGCCAGCAGCACCCGACAGGGTCGCAACACTGAAGCTTTCTTT. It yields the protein CASSTRQGRNTEAFF.

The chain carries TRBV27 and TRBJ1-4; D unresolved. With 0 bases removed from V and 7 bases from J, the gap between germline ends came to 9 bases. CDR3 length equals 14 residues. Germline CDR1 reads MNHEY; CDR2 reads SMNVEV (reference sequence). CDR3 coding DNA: TGTGCCAGCAGTTTATCCAGACTAGGTGAAAAACTGTTTTTT. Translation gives CASSLSRLGEKLFF.

CDR3 bases: TGTGCCAGCAGCCAAGATCGTTTAGCTAGCACAGATACGCAGTATTTT. As protein: CASSQDRLASTDTQYF. The chain has TRBV4-2 and TRBJ2-3; no definite D call. The CDR3 consists of 16 residues. From germline, CDR1 is LGHNA and CDR2 YNFKEQ. With 0 bases removed from V and 0 bases from J, the gap between germline ends came to 10 bases.

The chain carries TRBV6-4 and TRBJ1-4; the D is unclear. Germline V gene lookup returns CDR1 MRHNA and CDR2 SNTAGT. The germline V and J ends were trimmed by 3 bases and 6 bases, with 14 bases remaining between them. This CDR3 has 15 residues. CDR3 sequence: CASSDRDALDEKLFF. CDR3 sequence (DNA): TGTGCCAGCAGTGATCGAGACGCCCTCGATGAAAAACTGTTTTTT.

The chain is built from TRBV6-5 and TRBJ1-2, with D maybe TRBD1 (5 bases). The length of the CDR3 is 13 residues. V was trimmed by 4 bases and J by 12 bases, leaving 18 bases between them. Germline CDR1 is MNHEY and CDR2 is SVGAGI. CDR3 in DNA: TGTGCCAGCAGTTCGGGAATGGGGACTCAGGACACCTTC. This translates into CASSSGMGTQDTF.

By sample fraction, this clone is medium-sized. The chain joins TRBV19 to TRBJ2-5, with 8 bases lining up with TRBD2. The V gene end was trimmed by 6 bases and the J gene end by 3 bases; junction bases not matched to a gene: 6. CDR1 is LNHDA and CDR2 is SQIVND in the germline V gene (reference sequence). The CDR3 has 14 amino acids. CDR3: CASSTRGGKETQYF. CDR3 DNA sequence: TGTGCCAGTAGCACCCGGGGGGGAAAAGAGACCCAGTACTTC.

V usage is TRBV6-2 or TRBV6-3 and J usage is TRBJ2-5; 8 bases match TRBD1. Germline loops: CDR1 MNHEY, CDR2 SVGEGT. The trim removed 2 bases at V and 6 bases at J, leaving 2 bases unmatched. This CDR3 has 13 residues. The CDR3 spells CASSYGQGQTQYF. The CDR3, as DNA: TGTGCCAGCAGTTACGGACAGGGCCAGACCCAGTACTTC.